Below are 4 T cell receptor beta chains sequenced from a single sample in a study of blood T cell repertoires in COVID-19. The assay was immunoSEQ multiplex PCR, and TCRdb's table has in-frame clones only and misses some. The sample contains 470,000 or so clones, roughly 91% of which appear only once. Sequencing used peripheral blood. The receptor set was obtained from a woman in her thirties with acute or convalescent COVID-19.

V usage is TRBV20-1 and J usage is TRBJ2-1; 12 bases map to TRBD2. Germline V gives CDR1 DFQATT, CDR2 SNEGSKA (reference sequence). The CDR3 is 16 residues long. Losses at the gene ends were 3 bases for V and 3 bases for J; bases not matched to a gene: 6. The chain's CDR3 is CSASRTSGGLYNEQFF. CDR3 DNA: TGCAGTGCTAGTCGTACTAGCGGGGGGCTCTACAATGAGCAGTTCTTC.

J is TRBJ2-1 and V is TRBV30; 12 bases fit TRBD2. Trimming at V came to 0 bases and at J to 10 bases, leaving 7 bases not matched to a gene. Germline V gene sequence: CDR1 GTSNPN, CDR2 SVGIG (reference sequence). This CDR3 spans 15 amino acids. This CDR3 reads CAWSVQLAGGREQFF. Here the CDR3 DNA reads TGTGCCTGGAGTGTACAACTAGCGGGGGGTCGGGAGCAGTTCTTC.

The V gene is TRBV10-2, the J gene TRBJ2-1; 9 bases are shared with TRBD1. The ends lost 6 bases at V and 4 bases at J; junction bases unmatched: 7. In germline, CDR1 is WSHSY, CDR2 SAAADI. There are 15 residues in the CDR3. The CDR3 region is CASRQDRGSYNEQFF. In DNA form, the CDR3 reads TGCGCCAGCAGACAGGACAGGGGTAGTTACAATGAGCAGTTCTTC.

This chain connects TRBV4-1 to TRBJ2-3; a weak D match, TRBD1 (6 bases). The CDR3 length is 21 residues. Per germline, CDR1 MGHRA and CDR2 YSYEKL. Trimming left V 0 bases short and J 5 bases short, with 30 bases between. The CDR3 sequence is CASSQEKRTRDMAGSIDTQYF. The CDR3 coding sequence is TGCGCCAGCAGCCAAGAAAAGCGGACACGGGACATGGCAGGGAGTATAGATACGCAGTATTTT.